A selection of T cell receptor beta chains follows, all from one sample in a study of T cell repertoires in cytomegalovirus infection. These receptors' antigens are unknown. TCRdb recomputed calls from the reads with MiXCR, one row per CDR3 protein. This repertoire shows approximately 990,000 distinct CDR3 sequences, around 30% found once; its top ten account for around 15%. The starting material was cultured CD8+ T cells from PBMCs, obtained from culture after CMV antigen stimulation. Receptors were obtained from a human donor in good health (CMV status not recorded). Some clones in this sample may be carry-over from other donors' samples. The CDR3 runs from the conserved cysteine through the conserved F or W. A D gene is named only where the DNA matches it firmly. Clone size, where shown, is once, few, many, or a class for clones that have expanded.

DNA	CDR3	size	D	V	J
TGTGCCAGCAGCGCCCTAAACAGGGATGAAAACATTCAGTACTTC	CASSALNRDENIQYF	many	-	TRBV7-6	TRBJ2-4
TGTGCCAGCAGCCCCCGGGCAGGCAAAAATAGCAATCAGCCCCAGCATTTT	CASSPRAGKNSNQPQHF	-	-	TRBV7-6	TRBJ1-5
TGTGCCACCAGCAGAGATTGGCTAGCGGGGGGTGAGGGAGATACGCAGTATTTT	CATSRDWLAGGEGDTQYF	few	TRBD2	TRBV15	TRBJ2-3
TGTGCCAGCAGTCCGTTCAGGACAGATACGCAGTATTTT	CASSPFRTDTQYF	-	-	TRBV27	TRBJ2-3
TGTGCCAGCAGCTTAATCCCAGATACGCAGTATTTT	CASSLIPDTQYF	many	-	TRBV7-2	TRBJ2-3
TGCGCCAGCAGCCTTCTTGCGACTAGCGCAGAGACCCAGTACTTC	CASSLLATSAETQYF	few	TRBD2	TRBV4-3	TRBJ2-5
TGTGCCAGCAGCCCAAGAGCCCGGGACAGGGGGCAACACGAGCAGTACTTC	CASSPRARDRGQHEQYF	many	TRBD1	TRBV12-3/TRBV12-4	TRBJ2-7
TGTGCCAGTAGTATAGAAGCAAAGGTGAACACTGAAGCTTTCTTT	CASSIEAKVNTEAFF	-	-	TRBV19	TRBJ1-1
TGTGCCAGCAGTTTAGGTACAGCCGATGGCTACACCTTC	CASSLGTADGYTF	many	-	TRBV12-3/TRBV12-4	TRBJ1-2
TGCAGTGCCGCAACGGAGGACAGGGGGAACACAGATACGCAGTATTTT	CSAATEDRGNTDTQYF	-	TRBD1	TRBV20-1	TRBJ2-3
TGCGCCAGCAGCCAAAGTATGGGGGGGAGCCGGGAGCAGTACTTC	CASSQSMGGSREQYF	few	TRBD2	TRBV4-1	TRBJ2-7
TGTGCCAGCAGCTTGACCTCCTGGGGGCGATCCAACTACGAGCAGTACTTC	CASSLTSWGRSNYEQYF	few	-	TRBV5-6	TRBJ2-7
TGCAGCGTTGAATGTTTGAGACTCAGATTCACCTACGAGCAGTACTTC	CSVECLRLRFTYEQYF	few	-	TRBV29-1	TRBJ2-7
TGTGCCAGTAGTATAATCGCAGGCACCTACGAGCAGTACTTC	CASSIIAGTYEQYF	-	-	TRBV19	TRBJ2-7
TGTGTCAGCAGCCTGGGACGGGGAAATCAGCCCCAGCATTTT	CVSSLGRGNQPQHF	-	-	TRBV27	TRBJ1-5
TGCAGTGCGGAGTACCTTACAGGGGGCGGGCAGCCCCAGCATTTT	CSAEYLTGGGQPQHF	-	TRBD1	TRBV20-1	TRBJ1-5
TGTGCCAGCAGTTACGAGGGGACAGCCCCAAGTATCAATCAGCCCCAGCATTTT	CASSYEGTAPSINQPQHF	-	TRBD1	TRBV6-2/TRBV6-3	TRBJ1-5
TGTGCCAGCAGTTATAGGGAAAATGAGCAGTTCTTC	CASSYRENEQFF	many	-	TRBV12-3/TRBV12-4	TRBJ2-1
TGTGCCAGCAGCTTAAGGGGCCAGTGGGAAAGCGGGGAGCTGTTTTTT	CASSLRGQWESGELFF	few	-	TRBV7-3	TRBJ2-2
TGTGCCAGTAGTATGGATCGCAACTACGAGCAGTACTTC	CASSMDRNYEQYF	few	-	TRBV19	TRBJ2-7
TGTGCCAGCAGTGAAGATTGGGAGACCCAGTACTTC	CASSEDWETQYF	-	-	TRBV2	TRBJ2-5
TGTGCCAGCGGACTAGCGGGGGTCCAACCCCAGTACTTC	CASGLAGVQPQYF	-	TRBD2	TRBV27	TRBJ2-5
TGTGCCAGCAGCCCCCCGGGCACAGGAGTACGCGGGGGCTACACCTTC	CASSPPGTGVRGGYTF	many	-	TRBV7-9	TRBJ1-2
TGTGCCAACAGCTCAGCGGGGATTGCTGGAAACACCATATATTTT	CANSSAGIAGNTIYF	-	-	TRBV7-2	TRBJ1-3
TGTGCCAGCAGTTTTCTGACGGGGGGAACCTATGGCTACACCTTC	CASSFLTGGTYGYTF	-	-	TRBV27	TRBJ1-2
TGTGCCAGCAGCTTAGTGAACAGCAATGAGCAGTTCTTC	CASSLVNSNEQFF	-	-	TRBV11-3	TRBJ2-1
TGCGCCAGCAGCCAAGATCGAGGAGGGCTGCCCACTGAAGCTTTCTTT	CASSQDRGGLPTEAFF	few	-	TRBV4-3	TRBJ1-1
TGTGCCAGCAGCGTAGGTAGCGGCCCCTACAATGAGCAGTTCTTC	CASSVGSGPYNEQFF	few	-	TRBV9	TRBJ2-1
TGTGCCAGTAGGCTCACCGGGCTGGAAGGCTCTGGGGCCAACGTCCTGACTTTC	CASRLTGLEGSGANVLTF	-	-	TRBV19	TRBJ2-6
TGTGCCAGCAGTTTAGTCGCGGGGGCCCCCACAGATACGCAGTATTTT	CASSLVAGAPTDTQYF	-	-	TRBV27	TRBJ2-3
TGTGCCACCAGCAGACTTCTCCAGGGGGCAAGGGCCGGGGAGCTGTTTTTT	CATSRLLQGARAGELFF	-	TRBD1	TRBV15	TRBJ2-2
TGTGCCAGCAGCATTAGCGGGGGGGTGAGTGAGCAGTTCTTC	CASSISGGVSEQFF	many	TRBD2	TRBV7-6	TRBJ2-1
TGTGCCACCAGCAGAGATCCGCGGGGACAGGGGGCTGCCAAAAACATTCAGTACTTC	CATSRDPRGQGAAKNIQYF	-	TRBD1	TRBV15	TRBJ2-4
TGTGCCAGCAGTGTCCTTAGCGGAGTTTACAATGAGCAGTTCTTC	CASSVLSGVYNEQFF	-	-	TRBV6-1	TRBJ2-1
TGTGCCAGCAGCCAAAAGGGGGGAATTTCGAACACCGGGGAGCTGTTTTTT	CASSQKGGISNTGELFF	few	-	TRBV5-4	TRBJ2-2
TGTGCCAGCAGCTTAAAGCCCCTAACGGGGGGGCCGGCAGATACGCAGTATTTT	CASSLKPLTGGPADTQYF	few	TRBD2	TRBV7-6	TRBJ2-3
TGTGCCAGCAGCTTAGAGGACAGGTCGGTCCGTTTTGGGGAGCAGTACTTC	CASSLEDRSVRFGEQYF	many	TRBD1	TRBV7-6	TRBJ2-7
TGTGCCAGCAGCCCCCCCCAGGGGAACTACAATGAGCAGTTCTTC	CASSPPQGNYNEQFF	few	-	TRBV12-3/TRBV12-4	TRBJ2-1
TGTGCCAGTAGTCAACGGGACGGCCGTCTGACTGAAAAACTGTTTTTT	CASSQRDGRLTEKLFF	-	-	TRBV19	TRBJ1-4
TGCGCCAGCAGCCAAGACTGGGGATCGGCCGGGGAGCTGTTTTTT	CASSQDWGSAGELFF	many	-	TRBV4-3	TRBJ2-2
TGTGCCATCAGTGAGAGGGAGGGCCCACGGGAAAAACTGTTTTTT	CAISEREGPREKLFF	-	-	TRBV10-3	TRBJ1-4
TGCAGCGTTGAAGGGGGGCCAAGCTCCTACAATGAGCAGTTCTTC	CSVEGGPSSYNEQFF	-	-	TRBV29-1	TRBJ2-1
TGTGCCAGCAGGGACCCAGAAGAGACCCAGTACTTC	CASRDPEETQYF	-	-	TRBV7-4	TRBJ2-5
TGTGCCAGCAGTTACATTGTAGGACTAGCGGGGGGTTCCTACGAGCAGTACTTC	CASSYIVGLAGGSYEQYF	few	TRBD2	TRBV7-9	TRBJ2-7
TGCGCCAGCAGCCAAGATTGGCGGGGGATCCAAGAGACCCAGTACTTC	CASSQDWRGIQETQYF	-	TRBD2	TRBV4-1	TRBJ2-5
TGTGCCAGCAGACAGGGACTAACCTCCTACAATGAGCAGTTCTTC	CASRQGLTSYNEQFF	few	-	TRBV28	TRBJ2-1
TGTGCCAGCAGTAACCCCCGGGACAGAGGGGATGAAAAACTGTTTTTT	CASSNPRDRGDEKLFF	-	TRBD1	TRBV27	TRBJ1-4
TGTGCCAGCAGCTTTGCTATCAGGGATGGCTACACCTTC	CASSFAIRDGYTF	once	-	TRBV5-4	TRBJ1-2
TGTGCCAGCAGTTTTACTAATGAAAAACTGTTTTTT	CASSFTNEKLFF	few	-	TRBV27	TRBJ1-4
TGTGCCAGCAGTTACAGGACGCCGAACACCGGGGAGCTGTTTTTT	CASSYRTPNTGELFF	many	-	TRBV6-2/TRBV6-3	TRBJ2-2
TGCGCCAGCAGCGCGAGCGGGGGGGCTGTAGAGACCCAGTACTTC	CASSASGGAVETQYF	few	TRBD2	TRBV4-1	TRBJ2-5
TGTGCCAGCAGCTGGACAGGGCTCAATGAGCAGTTCTTC	CASSWTGLNEQFF	few	TRBD1	TRBV7-2	TRBJ2-1
TGTGCCAGCAGCGGGGCAGGGGGGACTGAAGCTTTCTTT	CASSGAGGTEAFF	-	TRBD1	TRBV5-4	TRBJ1-1
TGTGCCAGTACAGATCCTTCGCCCAATTCACCCCTCCACTTT	CASTDPSPNSPLHF	many	-	TRBV7-2	TRBJ1-6